This T cell receptor (beta chain) was sequenced for a study of T cell responses to AZD1222 COVID-19 vaccine. Notes on this clone: Its antigen remains unidentified.

Study-level results: Spike-specific TCR breadth and depth went up after people got two AZD1222 doses.

TCRdb's table, derived via immunoSEQ multiplex PCR, lists solely in-frame clones and lacks some. The table shows some 81,000 clones, with approximately 90% occurring only once. Looked up from germline, CDR1 is ENHRY and CDR2 is SYGVKD. V shed 4 bases and J shed 4 bases, with 13 bases lying between them. The CDR3 is made up of 14 amino acids. The V gene is TRBV10-3, the J gene TRBJ1-1, with D possibly matching TRBD1 (6 bases). The starting material was peripheral blood, obtained 28 days after the second AZD1222 dose. The TCR comes from an adult who received the AZD1222 COVID-19 vaccine. As DNA, the CDR3 is TGTGCCATCAGTGTAGGGGGAGGGGGCACTGAAGCTTTCTTT. Amino acid sequence: CAISVGGGGTEAFF.